This T cell receptor (beta chain) came from a study of blood T cell repertoires in COVID-19. Study context: Samples of COVID-19 (acute and convalescent) were obtained from the United States, Italy and Spain. T cells, B-cell-depleted T cells, or PBMCs provided the cDNA or gDNA that served as material.

Original processing notes: Nucleated cell counts were estimated from reference gene primer amplification. Sequenced by immunoSEQ multiplex PCR; TCRdb stores in-frame clones only, minus some. The V and J calls and clone size are taken from that table; D and trimming were inferred from the DNA. The profile shows about 68,000 clones, 75% to 85% of them singletons. CDR3 length: 15 amino acids. V dropped 8 bases and J dropped 0; count of bases not matched to a gene: 7. The germline CDR1 and CDR2 sequences are SGHRS and YFSETQ. What was sequenced was peripheral blood. The TCR originated in a woman aged 55-70 years with acute or convalescent COVID-19. The chain combines TRBV5-1 with TRBJ2-1; 8 nucleotides line up with TRBD1. CDR3 in DNA: TGCGCCAGTTCGACAGGGGACAGCTCCTACAATGAGCAGTTCTTC. Amino acid sequence: CASSTGDSSYNEQFF.